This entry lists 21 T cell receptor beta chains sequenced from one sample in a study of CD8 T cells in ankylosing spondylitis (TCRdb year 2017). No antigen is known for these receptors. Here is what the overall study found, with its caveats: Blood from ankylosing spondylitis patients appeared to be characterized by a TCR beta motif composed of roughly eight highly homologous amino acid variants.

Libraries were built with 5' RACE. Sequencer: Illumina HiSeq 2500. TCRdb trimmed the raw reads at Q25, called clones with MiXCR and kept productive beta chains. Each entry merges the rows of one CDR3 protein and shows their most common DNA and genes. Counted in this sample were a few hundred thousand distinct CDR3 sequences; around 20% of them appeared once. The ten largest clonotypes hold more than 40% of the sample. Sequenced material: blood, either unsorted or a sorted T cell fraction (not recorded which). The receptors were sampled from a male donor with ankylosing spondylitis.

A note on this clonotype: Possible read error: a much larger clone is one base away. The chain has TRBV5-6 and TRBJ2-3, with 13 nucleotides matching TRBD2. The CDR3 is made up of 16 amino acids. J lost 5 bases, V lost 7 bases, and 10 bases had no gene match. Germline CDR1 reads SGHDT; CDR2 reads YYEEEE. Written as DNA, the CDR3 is TGTGCCAGCGGCCCGGGACTAGCGGGACCTAAAGATACGCAGTATTTT. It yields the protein CASGPGLAGPKDTQYF.

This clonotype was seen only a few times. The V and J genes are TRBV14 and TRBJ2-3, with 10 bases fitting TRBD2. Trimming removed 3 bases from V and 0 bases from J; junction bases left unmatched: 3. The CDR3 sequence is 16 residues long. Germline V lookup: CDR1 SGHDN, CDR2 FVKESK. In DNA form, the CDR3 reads TGTGCCAGCAGCCAGGGGACTAGCGAGAGCACAGATACGCAGTATTTT. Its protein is CASSQGTSESTDTQYF.

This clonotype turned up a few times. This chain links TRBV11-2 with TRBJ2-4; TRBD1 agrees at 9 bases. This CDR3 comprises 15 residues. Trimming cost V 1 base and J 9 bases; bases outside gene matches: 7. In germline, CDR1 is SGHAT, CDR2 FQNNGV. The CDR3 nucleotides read TGTGCCAGCAGCTTAGTCGGGACAGGGTTCATCATTCAGTACTTC. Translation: CASSLVGTGFIIQYF.

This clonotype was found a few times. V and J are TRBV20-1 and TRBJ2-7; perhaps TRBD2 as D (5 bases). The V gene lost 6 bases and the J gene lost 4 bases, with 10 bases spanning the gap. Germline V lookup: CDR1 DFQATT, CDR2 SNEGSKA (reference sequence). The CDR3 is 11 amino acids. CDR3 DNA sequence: TGCAGTGCCGGCGCGGGTTACGAGCAGTACTTC. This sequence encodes CSAGAGYEQYF.

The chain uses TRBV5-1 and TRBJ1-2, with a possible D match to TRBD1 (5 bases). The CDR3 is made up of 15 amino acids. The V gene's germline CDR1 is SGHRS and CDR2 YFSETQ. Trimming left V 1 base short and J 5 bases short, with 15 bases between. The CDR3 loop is CASSLFLSGKYGYTF. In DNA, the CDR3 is TGCGCCAGCAGCTTGTTTCTGTCAGGGAAGTATGGCTACACCTTC. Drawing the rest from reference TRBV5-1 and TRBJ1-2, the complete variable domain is KAGVTQTPRYLIKTRGQQVTLSCSPISGHRSVSWYQQTPGQGLQFLFEYFSETQRNKGNFPGRFSGRQFSNSRSEMNVSTLELGDSALYLCASSLFLSGKYGYTFGSGTRLTVV.

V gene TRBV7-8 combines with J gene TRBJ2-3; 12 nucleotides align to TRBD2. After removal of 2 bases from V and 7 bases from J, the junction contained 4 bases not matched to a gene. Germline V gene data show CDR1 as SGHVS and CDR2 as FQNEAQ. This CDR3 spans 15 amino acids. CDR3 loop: CASSLPTSGSYTQYF. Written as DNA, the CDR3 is TGTGCCAGCAGCTTACCGACTAGCGGGAGTTATACGCAGTATTTT.

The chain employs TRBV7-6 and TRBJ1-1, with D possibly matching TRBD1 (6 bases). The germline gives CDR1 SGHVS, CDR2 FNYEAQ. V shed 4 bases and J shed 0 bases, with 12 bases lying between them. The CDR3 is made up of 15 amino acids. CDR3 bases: TGTGCCAGCAGCTCTTGGGGGGACATGAACACTGAAGCTTTCTTT. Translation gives CASSSWGDMNTEAFF.

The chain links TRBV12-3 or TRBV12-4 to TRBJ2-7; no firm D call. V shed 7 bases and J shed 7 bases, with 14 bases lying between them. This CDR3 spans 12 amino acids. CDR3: CASNNGLGEQYF. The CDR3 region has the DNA TGTGCCAGCAATAATGGTTTAGGGGAGCAGTACTTC.

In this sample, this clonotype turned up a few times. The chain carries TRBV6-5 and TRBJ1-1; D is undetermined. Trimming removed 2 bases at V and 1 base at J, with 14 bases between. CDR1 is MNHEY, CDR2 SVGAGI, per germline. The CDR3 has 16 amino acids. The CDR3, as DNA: TGTGCCAGCAGTTACACCCCCTTTGTGGGGAACACTGAAGCTTTCTTT. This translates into CASSYTPFVGNTEAFF.

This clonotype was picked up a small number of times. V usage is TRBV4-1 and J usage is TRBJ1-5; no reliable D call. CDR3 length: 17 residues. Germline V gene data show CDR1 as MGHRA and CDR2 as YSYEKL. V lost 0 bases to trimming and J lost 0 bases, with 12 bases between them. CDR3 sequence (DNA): TGCGCCAGCAGCCAAGATCCCGGGGAATATAGCAATCAGCCCCAGCATTTT. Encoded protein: CASSQDPGEYSNQPQHF.

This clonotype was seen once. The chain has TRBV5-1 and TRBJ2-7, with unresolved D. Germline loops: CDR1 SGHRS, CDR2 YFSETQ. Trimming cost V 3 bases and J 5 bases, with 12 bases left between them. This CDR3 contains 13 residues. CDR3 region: CASSSAPVDEQYF. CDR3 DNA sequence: TGCGCCAGCAGCTCGGCCCCCGTGGACGAGCAGTACTTC.

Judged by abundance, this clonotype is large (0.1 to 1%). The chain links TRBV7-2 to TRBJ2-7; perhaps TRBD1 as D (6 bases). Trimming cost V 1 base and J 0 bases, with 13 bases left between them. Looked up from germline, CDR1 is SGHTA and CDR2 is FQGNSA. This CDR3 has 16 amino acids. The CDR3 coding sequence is TGTGCCAGCAGCTTAGGTGGGGGCTTCAGCTCCTACGAGCAGTACTTC. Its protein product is CASSLGGGFSSYEQYF.

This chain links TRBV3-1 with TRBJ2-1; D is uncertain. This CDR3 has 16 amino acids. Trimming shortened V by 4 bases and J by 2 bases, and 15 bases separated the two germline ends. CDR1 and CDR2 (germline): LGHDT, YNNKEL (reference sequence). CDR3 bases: TGTGCCAGCAGCCTCGGACCTGGCAGCCCCTACAATGAGCAGTTCTTC. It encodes CASSLGPGSPYNEQFF.

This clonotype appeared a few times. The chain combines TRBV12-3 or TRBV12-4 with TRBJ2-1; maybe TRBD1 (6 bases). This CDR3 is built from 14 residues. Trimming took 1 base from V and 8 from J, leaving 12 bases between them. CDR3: CASSLVWGPDEQFF. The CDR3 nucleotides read TGTGCCAGCAGTTTAGTCTGGGGGCCGGATGAGCAGTTCTTC.

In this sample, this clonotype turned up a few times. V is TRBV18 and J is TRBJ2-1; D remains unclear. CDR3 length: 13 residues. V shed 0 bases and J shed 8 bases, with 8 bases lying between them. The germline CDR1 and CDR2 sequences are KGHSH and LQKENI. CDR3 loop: CASSPPGYDEQFF. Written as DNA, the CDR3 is TGTGCCAGCTCACCACCGGGTTACGATGAGCAGTTCTTC.

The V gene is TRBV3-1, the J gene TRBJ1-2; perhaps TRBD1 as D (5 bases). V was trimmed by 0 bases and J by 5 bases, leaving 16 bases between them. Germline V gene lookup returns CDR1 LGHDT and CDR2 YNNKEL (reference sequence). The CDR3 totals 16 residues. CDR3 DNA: TGTGCCAGCAGCCAAGAGATTTACGGGACCCATTATGGCTACACCTTC. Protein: CASSQEIYGTHYGYTF.

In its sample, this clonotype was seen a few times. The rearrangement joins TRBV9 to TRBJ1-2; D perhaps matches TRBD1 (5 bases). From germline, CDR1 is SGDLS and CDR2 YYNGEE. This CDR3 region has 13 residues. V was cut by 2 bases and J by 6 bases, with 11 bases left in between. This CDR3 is CASSVADNHGYTF. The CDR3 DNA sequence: TGTGCCAGCAGCGTGGCGGACAACCATGGCTACACCTTC.

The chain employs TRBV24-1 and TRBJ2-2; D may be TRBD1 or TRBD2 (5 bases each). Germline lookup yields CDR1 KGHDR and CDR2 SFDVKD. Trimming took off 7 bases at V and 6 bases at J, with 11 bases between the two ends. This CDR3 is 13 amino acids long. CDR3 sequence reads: CATRDSGSGELFF. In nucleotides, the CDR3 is TGTGCCACCAGGGACTCAGGGTCCGGGGAGCTGTTTTTT.

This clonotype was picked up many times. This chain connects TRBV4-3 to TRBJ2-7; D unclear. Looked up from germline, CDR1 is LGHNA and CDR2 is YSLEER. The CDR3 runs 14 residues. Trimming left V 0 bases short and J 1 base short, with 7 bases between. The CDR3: CASSQDSLSYEQYF. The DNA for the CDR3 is TGCGCCAGCAGCCAAGACAGCCTGTCCTACGAGCAGTACTTC.

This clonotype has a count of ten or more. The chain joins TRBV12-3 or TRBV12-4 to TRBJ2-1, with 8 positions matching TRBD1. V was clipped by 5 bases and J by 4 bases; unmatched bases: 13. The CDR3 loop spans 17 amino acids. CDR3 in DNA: TGTGCCAGCAGTCACAGACTCGGACAGGGCGGATACAATGAGCAGTTCTTC. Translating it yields CASSHRLGQGGYNEQFF.

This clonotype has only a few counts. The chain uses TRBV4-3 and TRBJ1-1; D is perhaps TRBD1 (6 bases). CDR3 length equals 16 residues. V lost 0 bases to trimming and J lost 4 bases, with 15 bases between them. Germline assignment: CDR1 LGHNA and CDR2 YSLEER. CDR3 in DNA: TGCGCCAGCAGCCAAGATCGTGGGACACCGTTCACTGAAGCTTTCTTT. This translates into CASSQDRGTPFTEAFF.